The next 18 T cell receptor beta chains were all read from a single sample in a study of human T cells and chemical hapten exposure. Time point indicated: patch test 1, 2 weeks after DPC sensitization. Noted treatment: therapeutic diphenylcyclopropenone sensitization with weekly scalp DPC. TCRdb itself ran the RACE reads through MiXCR, one entry per CDR3 protein. The sample lists 300,000 to 450,000 distinct CDR3 sequences, more than 4.5% seen once, with under 2.5% in the top ten. The starting material was whole blood, obtained in connection with sensitization to the hapten diphenylcyclopropenone (DPC). All receptors come from a woman aged 50 to 65 with alopecia areata. Some clones in this sample may be carry-over from other donors' samples.

In this sample, this clonotype turned up many times. The rearrangement joins TRBV7-8 to TRBJ2-7; D call uncertain. The V and J ends lost 4 bases and 2 bases respectively, with 6 bases between them. The CDR3 covers 12 residues. Germline values: CDR1 SGHVS, CDR2 FQNEAQ. The DNA for the CDR3 is TGTGCCAGCAGCTCGGGCGCCTACGAGCAGTACTTC. Residues: CASSSGAYEQYF. Looking up the rest from reference TRBV7-8 and TRBJ2-7 gives the full variable domain: GAGVSQSPRYKVAKRGQDVALRCDPISGHVSLFWYQQALGQGPEFLTYFQNEAQLDKSGLPSDRFFAERPEGSVSTLKIQRTQQEDSAVYLCASSSGAYEQYFGPGTRLTVT.

This clonotype was found a few times. This chain connects TRBV25-1 to TRBJ1-2, with D unclear. Trimming left V 1 base short and J 2 bases short, with 11 bases between. Per germline, CDR1 MGHDK and CDR2 SYGVNS. CDR3 length: 15 residues. The CDR3 region is CASSEFMSGNYGYTF. For the CDR3, the DNA is TGTGCCAGCAGTGAATTTATGTCCGGGAACTATGGCTACACCTTC.

The genes are TRBV5-1 and TRBJ2-1; D call uncertain. This CDR3 has 12 amino acids. V lost 1 base, J lost 8 bases, and 7 bases lay in between. Germline V gene sequence: CDR1 SGHRS, CDR2 YFSETQ. CDR3: CASSLLSDEQFF. CDR3 DNA sequence: TGCGCCAGCAGCTTGCTATCCGATGAGCAGTTCTTC.

The J gene is TRBJ1-6, the V gene TRBV12-3 or TRBV12-4; 7 bases align to TRBD1. The length of the CDR3 is 12 residues. Losses at the gene ends were 6 bases for V and 13 bases for J; bases not matched to a gene: 6. Written as DNA, the CDR3 is TGTGCCAGCAGGCAAGACAGGGCTCCCCTCCACTTT. Translating gives CASRQDRAPLHF.

This rearrangement joins TRBV12-3 or TRBV12-4 to TRBJ2-7; 7 bases fit TRBD1. The CDR3 contains 17 residues. The junction had 14 bases not matched to a gene; V was cut back by 6 bases and J by 0 bases. CDR3 sequence reads: CASRPALGQLISYEQYF. The CDR3 DNA follows: TGTGCCAGCAGACCAGCCCTGGGACAGCTCATCTCCTACGAGCAGTACTTC.

The rearrangement uses TRBV7-9 and TRBJ1-4; 12 bases are a match to TRBD1. The CDR3 sequence is 15 residues long. Trimming removed 4 bases from V and 5 bases from J; junction bases left unmatched: 2. The germline V gene has CDR1 SEHNR and CDR2 FQNEAQ (reference sequence). The CDR3 sequence: CASSSGTGGNEKLFF. DNA for the CDR3: TGTGCCAGCAGCTCCGGGACAGGGGGCAATGAAAAACTGTTTTTT.

Ten or more counts support this clonotype. J is TRBJ2-7 and V is TRBV20-1; 8 bases are a match to TRBD2. This CDR3 is built from 13 residues. The germline V gene encodes CDR1 DFQATT and CDR2 SNEGSKA (reference sequence). The CDR3 is CGGRELAVHEQYF. The CDR3 DNA reads TGCGGGGGGAGGGAACTAGCGGTCCACGAGCAGTACTTC.

Many counts were recorded for this clonotype. The V call is TRBV19, the J call TRBJ2-7; 9 bases agree with TRBD1. V shed 4 bases, J shed 5 bases, and the junction held 3 bases outside the gene matches. Germline values: CDR1 LNHDA, CDR2 SQIVND (reference sequence). This CDR3 is built from 13 residues. The CDR3 nucleotides are TGTGCCAGTAGTAGGGGACAGGGCAACGAGCAGTACTTC. It specifies CASSRGQGNEQYF.

A single count supports this clonotype. This may be a read error, as it is one base from a much larger clone. This rearrangement joins TRBV20-1 to TRBJ1-1; tentatively, D is TRBD1 (5 bases). There are 13 residues in the CDR3. In germline, CDR1 is DFQATT, CDR2 SNEGSKA (reference sequence). The V gene lost 4 bases and the J gene lost 0 bases, with 9 bases spanning the gap. The CDR3 spells CSAKGRVNTEAFF. CDR3 DNA sequence: TGCAGTGCTAAGGGCAGGGTGAACACTGAAGCTTTCTTT.

A few counts support this clonotype. This chain links TRBV7-9 with TRBJ2-5; tentative D call: TRBD1 (6 bases). Germline V gene sequence: CDR1 SEHNR, CDR2 FQNEAQ (reference sequence). The CDR3 runs 14 residues. V lost 5 bases, J lost 1 base, and 11 bases lay in between. The DNA for the CDR3 is TGTGCCAGCAGCCATGAAGGGGGCCAAGAGACCCAGTACTTC. This encodes CASSHEGGQETQYF.

This clonotype was recorded many times. V is TRBV15 and J is TRBJ1-6, with a tentative D call TRBD1 (5 bases). Deletions cut 0 bases from V and 7 bases from J, with 10 bases between. This CDR3 contains 15 residues. Germline V CDR1 and CDR2: LNHNV, YYDKDF (reference sequence). CDR3 in DNA: TGTGCCACCAGCAGAGATCCAGGGAGAAATTCACCCCTCCACTTT. Protein product: CATSRDPGRNSPLHF. The variable domain in full, with the rest retrieved from reference TRBV15 and TRBJ1-6, is DAMVIQNPRYQVTQFGKPVTLSCSQTLNHNVMYWYQQKSSQAPKLLFHYYDKDFNNEADTPDNFQSRRPNTSFCFLDIRSPGLGDTAMYLCATSRDPGRNSPLHFGNGTRLTVT.

This clonotype showed up many times. The chain combines TRBV10-3 with TRBJ2-6; D might be TRBD2 (5 bases). CDR1 and CDR2 from the germline V gene are ENHRY and SYGVKD. The germline V and J ends were trimmed by 0 bases and 0 bases, with 9 bases remaining between them. There are 17 residues in the CDR3. CDR3 sequence: CAISESRGSSGANVLTF. In DNA, the CDR3 is TGTGCCATCAGTGAGTCGAGAGGGAGCTCTGGGGCCAACGTCCTGACTTTC.

The table lists this clonotype with many counts. The chain employs TRBV7-2 and TRBJ1-1; tentative D call: TRBD1 (6 bases). The CDR3 consists of 13 residues. Germline V gene sequence: CDR1 SGHTA, CDR2 FQGNSA. Trimming stripped 5 bases from V and 6 bases from J, with 13 bases between. The CDR3 nucleotides are TGTGCCAGCAGCGAACAACAGGGTTCTGAAGCTTTCTTT. Encoded protein: CASSEQQGSEAFF.

This clonotype appeared many times. This chain joins TRBV12-3 or TRBV12-4 and TRBJ2-3, with D perhaps matching TRBD2 (5 bases). This CDR3 is 13 amino acids long. V lost 5 bases and J 6 bases, leaving 12 bases between the germline ends. Written as DNA, the CDR3 is TGTGCCAGCAGTGAGGACTCTTCGGATACGCAGTATTTT. It yields the protein CASSEDSSDTQYF.

This clonotype was detected a few times. The chain joins TRBV7-2 to TRBJ2-2, with no clear D. The CDR3 is made up of 13 amino acids. Per germline, CDR1 SGHTA and CDR2 FQGNSA. The V gene lost 5 bases and the J gene lost 8 bases, with 12 bases spanning the gap. This CDR3 is CASSTHPQGELFF. CDR3 coding DNA: TGTGCCAGCAGCACCCACCCGCAGGGGGAGCTGTTTTTT.

This clonotype was counted ten times or more. This sequence joins TRBV29-1 and TRBJ1-2; tentative D call: TRBD1 (5 bases). Germline CDR1 SQVTM, CDR2 ANQGSEA. The V and J ends lost 7 bases and 4 bases respectively, with 13 bases between them. The CDR3 totals 12 residues. Here the CDR3 DNA reads TGCAGCGGGGGATCTCAGGGCTATGGCTACACCTTC. Its protein product is CSGGSQGYGYTF.

The V gene is TRBV12-3 or TRBV12-4, the J gene TRBJ2-1; TRBD2 matches at 8 bases. V shed 6 bases and J 6 bases; nucleotides not matched to a gene: 16. The CDR3 sequence is 17 residues long. The CDR3 nucleotides are TGTGCCAGCAGCCCTTTAAGGACTAGCTCGGTCACCAATGAGCAGTTCTTC. Residues: CASSPLRTSSVTNEQFF.

The table lists this clonotype with many counts. The CDR3 reads CASSQDGGGRRDTQYF. As DNA, the CDR3 is TGCGCCAGCAGCCAAGATGGGGGGGGGCGTAGAGATACGCAGTATTTT. This rearrangement joins TRBV4-3 to TRBJ2-3; D is possibly TRBD2 (7 bases). The germline gives CDR1 LGHNA, CDR2 YSLEER. There are 16 residues in the CDR3. Trimming cost V 0 bases and J 5 bases, with 15 bases left between them.